This T cell receptor (beta chain) emerged from a study of spatial heterogeneity in lung cancer. Study-wide points: Of tumor T cells, an estimated coverage of 5.5% to 9% was reached for alpha chains and about 12% for beta chains. Within tumors, counts of expanded alpha and beta TCRs tracked tumor mutation counts.

Time point here: sample taken at primary tumor resection. The cohort: approximately 66 early-stage, untreated non-small cell lung cancer patients. From tumor, nontumor lung or frozen PBMC, whole RNA was taken unsorted for sequencing. TCRdb re-called the 5' RACE reads through MiXCR, storing one row per CDR3 protein. Of around 18,000 distinct CDR3 sequences listed, 7% to 7.5% are singletons. From germline, CDR1 is MRHNA and CDR2 SNTAGT. There are 13 residues in the CDR3. Deletions cut 6 bases from V and 1 base from J, with 9 bases between. With respect to this clonotype: Its antigen remains unknown.

This specimen was lung tumor tissue, taken at surgery. The source is a female donor with early-stage non-small cell lung cancer. The chain is built from TRBV6-4 and TRBJ1-1; D not certain. CDR3 bases: TGTGCCAGCAGCCCGGAGGAGAACACTGAAGCTTTCTTT. Amino acid sequence: CASSPEENTEAFF.